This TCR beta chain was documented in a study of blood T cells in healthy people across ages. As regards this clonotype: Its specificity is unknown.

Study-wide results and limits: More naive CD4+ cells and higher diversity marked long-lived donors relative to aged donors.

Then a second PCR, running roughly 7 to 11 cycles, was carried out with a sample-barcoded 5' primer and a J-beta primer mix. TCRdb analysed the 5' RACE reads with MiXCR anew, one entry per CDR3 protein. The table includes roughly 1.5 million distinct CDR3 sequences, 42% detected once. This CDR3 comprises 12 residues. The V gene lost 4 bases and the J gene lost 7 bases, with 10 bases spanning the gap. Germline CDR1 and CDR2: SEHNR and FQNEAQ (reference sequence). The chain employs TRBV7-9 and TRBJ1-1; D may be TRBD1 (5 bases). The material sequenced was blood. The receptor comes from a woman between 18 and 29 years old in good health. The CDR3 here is CASSWIGGEAFF. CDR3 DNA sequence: TGTGCCAGCAGCTGGATTGGGGGTGAAGCTTTCTTT.